Below, 7 T cell receptor beta chains from the same sample are listed, as sequenced in a study of blood T cell repertoires in COVID-19. Sequencing used immunoSEQ multiplex PCR; TCRdb keeps in-frame clones, though not all of them. The table has roughly 25,000 clones, roughly 94% seen once; the top ten hold roughly 4%. Sequencing was performed on peripheral blood. Source of these receptors: a woman between 45 and 60 years old with active COVID-19.

This sequence joins TRBV10-3 and TRBJ1-5, with D uncertain. The germline V gene has CDR1 ENHRY and CDR2 SYGVKD. V shed 2 bases and J shed 5 bases, with 7 bases lying between them. The CDR3 spans 13 residues. In DNA form, the CDR3 reads TGTGCCATCAGTGAGCACCTAGATCAGCCCCAGCATTTT. Protein: CAISEHLDQPQHF.

A few counts support this clone. V is TRBV5-4 and J is TRBJ2-1; 8 bases fit TRBD2. Losses at the gene ends were 2 bases for V and 2 bases for J; bases not matched to a gene: 9. Germline CDR1 reads SGHNT; CDR2 reads YYREEE (reference sequence). The CDR3 covers 17 residues. CDR3 DNA sequence: TGTGCCAGCAGCTTATCAGGTACTAGCGGAGCCTACAATGAGCAGTTCTTC. Translated, it gives CASSLSGTSGAYNEQFF.

This rearrangement joins TRBV6-1 to TRBJ2-3; 7 positions match TRBD2. Trimming took 3 bases from V and 6 from J; bases not matched to a gene: 9. The CDR3 contains 15 residues. Germline V gene sequence: CDR1 MNHNS, CDR2 SASEGT. CDR3 region: CASSEVSGTLDTQYF. The CDR3 DNA reads TGTGCCAGCAGTGAGGTGAGCGGGACCCTGGATACGCAGTATTTT.

J is TRBJ2-7 and V is TRBV11-2, with 8 bases identical to TRBD1. V gave up 5 bases and J gave up 4 bases; unmatched junction bases: 7. The CDR3 loop spans 14 amino acids. The germline V gene encodes CDR1 SGHAT and CDR2 FQNNGV. CDR3 loop: CASSKGQGQYEQYF. CDR3 DNA: TGTGCCAGCAGCAAAGGACAGGGACAGTACGAGCAGTACTTC.

The V gene is TRBV7-9, the J gene TRBJ1-5; possible D gene TRBD1, 6 bases. Trimming stripped 5 bases from V and 3 bases from J, with 8 bases between. Germline values: CDR1 SEHNR, CDR2 FQNEAQ (reference sequence). This CDR3 is 13 amino acids long. The CDR3 reads CASSQGINQPQHF. As DNA, the CDR3 is TGTGCCAGCAGCCAGGGGATCAATCAGCCCCAGCATTTT. Looking up the rest from reference TRBV7-9 and TRBJ1-5 gives the full variable domain: DTGVSQNPRHKITKRGQNVTFRCDPISEHNRLYWYRQTLGQGPEFLTYFQNEAQLEKSRLLSDRFSAERPKGSFSTLEIQRTEQGDSAMYLCASSQGINQPQHFGDGTRLSIL.

The chain has TRBV4-1 and TRBJ1-1; D gene uncertain. Trimming removed 0 bases at V and 0 bases at J, with 8 bases between. Germline values: CDR1 MGHRA, CDR2 YSYEKL. The CDR3 extends over 15 amino acids. DNA for the CDR3: TGCGCCAGCAGCCAAGAGGTCGGGGTGAACACTGAAGCTTTCTTT. Its protein product is CASSQEVGVNTEAFF.

The CDR3 DNA reads TGCGCCAGCAGCGCCGGACGGGGAGACTATAATTCACCCCTCCACTTT. Translation: CASSAGRGDYNSPLHF. The V and J genes are TRBV5-1 and TRBJ1-6; D gene ambiguous. V lost 4 bases and J 3 bases, leaving 14 bases between the germline ends. In germline, CDR1 is SGHRS, CDR2 YFSETQ. The CDR3 extends over 16 amino acids.